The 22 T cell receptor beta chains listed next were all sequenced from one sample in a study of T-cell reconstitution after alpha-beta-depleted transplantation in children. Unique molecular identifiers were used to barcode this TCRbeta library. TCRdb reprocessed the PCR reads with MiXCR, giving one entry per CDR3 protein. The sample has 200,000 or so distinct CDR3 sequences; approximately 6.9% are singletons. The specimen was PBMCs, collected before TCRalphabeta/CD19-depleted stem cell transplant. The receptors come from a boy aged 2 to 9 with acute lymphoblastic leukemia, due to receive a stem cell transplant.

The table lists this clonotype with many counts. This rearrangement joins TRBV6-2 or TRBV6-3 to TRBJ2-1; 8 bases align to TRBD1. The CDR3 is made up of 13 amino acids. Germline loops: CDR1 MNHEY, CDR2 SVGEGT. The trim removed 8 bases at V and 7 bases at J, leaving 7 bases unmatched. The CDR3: CASAQGALNEQFF. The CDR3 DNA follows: TGTGCCAGCGCCCAGGGGGCCCTTAATGAGCAGTTCTTC.

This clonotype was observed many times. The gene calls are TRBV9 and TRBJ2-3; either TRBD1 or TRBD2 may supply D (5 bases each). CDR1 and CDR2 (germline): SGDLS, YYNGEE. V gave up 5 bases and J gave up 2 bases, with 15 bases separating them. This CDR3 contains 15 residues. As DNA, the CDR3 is TGTGCCAGCAGGGCCGGGGACGTACCCACAGATACGCAGTATTTT. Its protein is CASRAGDVPTDTQYF. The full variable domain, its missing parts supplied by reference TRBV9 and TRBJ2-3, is DSGVTQTPKHLITATGQRVTLRCSPRSGDLSVYWYQQSLDQGLQFLIQYYNGEERAKGNILERFSAQQFPDLHSELNLSSLELGDSALYFCASRAGDVPTDTQYFGPGTRLTVL.

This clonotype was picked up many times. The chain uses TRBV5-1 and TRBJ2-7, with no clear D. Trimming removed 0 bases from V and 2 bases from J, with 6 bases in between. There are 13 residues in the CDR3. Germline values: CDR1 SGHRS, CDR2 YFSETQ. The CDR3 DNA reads TGCGCCAGCAGCTTGGACGGAACCTACGAGCAGTACTTC. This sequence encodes CASSLDGTYEQYF.

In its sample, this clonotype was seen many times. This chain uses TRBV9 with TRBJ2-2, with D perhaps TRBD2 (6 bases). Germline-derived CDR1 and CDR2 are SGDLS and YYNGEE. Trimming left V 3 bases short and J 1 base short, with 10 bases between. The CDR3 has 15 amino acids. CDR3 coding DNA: TGTGCCAGCAGCGCCGGGACTGGGAACACCGGGGAGCTGTTTTTT. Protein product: CASSAGTGNTGELFF.

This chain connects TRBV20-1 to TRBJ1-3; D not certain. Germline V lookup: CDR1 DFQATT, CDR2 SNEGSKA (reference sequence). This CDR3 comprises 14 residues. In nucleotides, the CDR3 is TGCAGGAACCCTCAGGTGAGCTCTGGAAACACCATATATTTT. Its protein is CRNPQVSSGNTIYF.

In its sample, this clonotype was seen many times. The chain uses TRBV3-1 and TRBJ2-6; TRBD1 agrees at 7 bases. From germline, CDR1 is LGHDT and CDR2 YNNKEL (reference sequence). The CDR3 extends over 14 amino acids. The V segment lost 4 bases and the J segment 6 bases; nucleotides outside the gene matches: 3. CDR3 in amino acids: CASSRTGEANVLTF. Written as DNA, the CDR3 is TGTGCCAGCAGCCGTACAGGGGAGGCCAACGTCCTGACTTTC.

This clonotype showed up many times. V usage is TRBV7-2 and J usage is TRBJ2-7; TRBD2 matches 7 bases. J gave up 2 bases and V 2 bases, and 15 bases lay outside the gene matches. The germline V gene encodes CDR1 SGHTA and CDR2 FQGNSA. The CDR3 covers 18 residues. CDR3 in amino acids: CASSLISLLGGRPYEQYF. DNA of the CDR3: TGTGCCAGCAGCTTAATATCCCTTTTGGGCGGGAGACCCTACGAGCAGTACTTC.

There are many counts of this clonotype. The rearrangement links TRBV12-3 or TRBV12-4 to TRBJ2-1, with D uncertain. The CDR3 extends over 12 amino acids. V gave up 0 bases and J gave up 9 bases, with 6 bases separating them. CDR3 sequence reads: CASSLALLEQFF. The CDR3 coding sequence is TGTGCCAGCAGTTTAGCACTCCTTGAGCAGTTCTTC.

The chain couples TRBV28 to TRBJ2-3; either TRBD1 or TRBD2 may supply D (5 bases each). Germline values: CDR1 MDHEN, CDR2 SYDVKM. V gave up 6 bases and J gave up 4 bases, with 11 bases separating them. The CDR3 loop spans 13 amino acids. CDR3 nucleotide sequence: TGTGCCAGCAGCCGCCGGGACGCAGATACGCAGTATTTT. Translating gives CASSRRDADTQYF.

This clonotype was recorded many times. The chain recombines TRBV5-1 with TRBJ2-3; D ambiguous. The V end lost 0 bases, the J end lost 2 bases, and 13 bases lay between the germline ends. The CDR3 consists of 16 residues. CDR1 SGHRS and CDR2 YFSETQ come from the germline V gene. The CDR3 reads CASSLDSPGPTDTQYF. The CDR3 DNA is TGCGCCAGCAGCTTGGACTCTCCTGGACCCACAGATACGCAGTATTTT.

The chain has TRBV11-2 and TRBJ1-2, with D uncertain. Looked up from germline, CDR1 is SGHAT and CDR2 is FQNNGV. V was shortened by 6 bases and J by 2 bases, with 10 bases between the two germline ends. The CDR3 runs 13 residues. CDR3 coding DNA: TGTGCCAGCAGAAACTACGGCAACTATGGCTACACCTTC. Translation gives CASRNYGNYGYTF.

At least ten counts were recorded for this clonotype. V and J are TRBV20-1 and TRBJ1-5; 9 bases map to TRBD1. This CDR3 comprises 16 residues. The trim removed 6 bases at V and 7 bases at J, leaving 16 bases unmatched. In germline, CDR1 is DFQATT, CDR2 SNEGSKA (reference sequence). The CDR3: CSALTRDRAVGQPQHF. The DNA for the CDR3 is TGCAGTGCCCTCACCCGGGACAGGGCCGTAGGGCAGCCCCAGCATTTT.

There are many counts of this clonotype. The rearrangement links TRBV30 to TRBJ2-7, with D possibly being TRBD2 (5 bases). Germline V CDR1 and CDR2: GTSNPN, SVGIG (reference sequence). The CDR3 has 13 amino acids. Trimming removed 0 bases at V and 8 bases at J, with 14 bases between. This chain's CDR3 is CAWSVPPSGKQYF. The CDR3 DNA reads TGTGCCTGGAGTGTACCCCCGTCGGGGAAGCAGTACTTC.

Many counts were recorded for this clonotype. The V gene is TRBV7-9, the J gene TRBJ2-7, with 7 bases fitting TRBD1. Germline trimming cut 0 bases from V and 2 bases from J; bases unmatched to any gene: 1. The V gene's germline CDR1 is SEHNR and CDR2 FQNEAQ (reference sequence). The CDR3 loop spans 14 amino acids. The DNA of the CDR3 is TGTGCCAGCAGCTTAGCCGGGACAGCCTACGAGCAGTACTTC. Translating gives CASSLAGTAYEQYF.

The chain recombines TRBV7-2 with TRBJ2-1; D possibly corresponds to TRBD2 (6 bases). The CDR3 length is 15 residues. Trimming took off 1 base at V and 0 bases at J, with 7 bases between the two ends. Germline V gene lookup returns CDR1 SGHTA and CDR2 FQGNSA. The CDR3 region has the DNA TGTGCCAGCAGCTTAGACGGGGGCTCCTACAATGAGCAGTTCTTC. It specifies CASSLDGGSYNEQFF.

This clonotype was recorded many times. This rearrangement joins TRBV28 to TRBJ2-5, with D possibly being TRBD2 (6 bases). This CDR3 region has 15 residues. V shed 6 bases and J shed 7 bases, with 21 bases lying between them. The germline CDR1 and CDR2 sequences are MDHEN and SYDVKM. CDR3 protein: CASRRGAGLIATQYF. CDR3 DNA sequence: TGTGCCAGCAGGCGGGGAGCGGGCCTCATTGCGACCCAGTACTTC.

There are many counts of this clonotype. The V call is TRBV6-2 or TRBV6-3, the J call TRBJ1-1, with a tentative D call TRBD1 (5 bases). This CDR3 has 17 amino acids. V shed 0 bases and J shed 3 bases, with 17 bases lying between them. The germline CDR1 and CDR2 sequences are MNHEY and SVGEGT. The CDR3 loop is CASSYSKGPYWDTEAFF. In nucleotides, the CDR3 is TGTGCCAGCAGTTACTCGAAGGGGCCTTATTGGGACACTGAAGCTTTCTTT.

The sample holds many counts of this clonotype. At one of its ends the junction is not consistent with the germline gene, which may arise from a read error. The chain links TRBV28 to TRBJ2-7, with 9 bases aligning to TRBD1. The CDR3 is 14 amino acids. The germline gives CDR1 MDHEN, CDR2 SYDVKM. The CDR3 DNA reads TGTGCCAGCAGGGACCTAGGACAGGGGCTAGATGGGGACTTC. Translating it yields CASRDLGQGLDGDF.

The CDR3: CSAEATVGRTHSYEQYF. CDR3 nucleotide sequence: TGCAGTGCTGAGGCGACGGTGGGGAGGACCCACTCCTACGAGCAGTACTTC. The rearrangement joins TRBV20-1 to TRBJ2-7; possible D gene TRBD2, 6 bases. The germline V gene encodes CDR1 DFQATT and CDR2 SNEGSKA (reference sequence). CDR3 length: 17 residues. Between the trimmed V and J ends, which lost 5 bases and 0 bases, there was a span of 23 bases.

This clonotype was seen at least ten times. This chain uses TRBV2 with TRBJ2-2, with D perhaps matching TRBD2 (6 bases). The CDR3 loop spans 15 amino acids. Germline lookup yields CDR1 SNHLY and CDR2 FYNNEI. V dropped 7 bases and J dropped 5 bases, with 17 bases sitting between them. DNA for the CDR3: TGTGCCAGCACGGCGGGACCTGATCAGACCGGGGAGCTGTTTTTT. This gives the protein CASTAGPDQTGELFF.

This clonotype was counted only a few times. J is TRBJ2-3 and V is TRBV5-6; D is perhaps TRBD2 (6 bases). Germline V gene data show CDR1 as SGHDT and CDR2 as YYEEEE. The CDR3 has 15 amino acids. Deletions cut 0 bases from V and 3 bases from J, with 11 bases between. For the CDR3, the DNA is TGTGCCAGCAGCTTGGGTTTCGGGGGAACAGATACGCAGTATTTT. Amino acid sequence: CASSLGFGGTDTQYF.

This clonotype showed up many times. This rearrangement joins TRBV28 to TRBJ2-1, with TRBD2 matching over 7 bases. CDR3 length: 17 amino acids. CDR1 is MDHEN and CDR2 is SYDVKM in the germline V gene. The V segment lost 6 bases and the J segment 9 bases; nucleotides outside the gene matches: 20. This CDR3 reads CASSRLFLAEGGSEQFF. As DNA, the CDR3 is TGTGCCAGCAGCCGTTTGTTCCTAGCGGAGGGTGGGAGTGAGCAGTTCTTC.